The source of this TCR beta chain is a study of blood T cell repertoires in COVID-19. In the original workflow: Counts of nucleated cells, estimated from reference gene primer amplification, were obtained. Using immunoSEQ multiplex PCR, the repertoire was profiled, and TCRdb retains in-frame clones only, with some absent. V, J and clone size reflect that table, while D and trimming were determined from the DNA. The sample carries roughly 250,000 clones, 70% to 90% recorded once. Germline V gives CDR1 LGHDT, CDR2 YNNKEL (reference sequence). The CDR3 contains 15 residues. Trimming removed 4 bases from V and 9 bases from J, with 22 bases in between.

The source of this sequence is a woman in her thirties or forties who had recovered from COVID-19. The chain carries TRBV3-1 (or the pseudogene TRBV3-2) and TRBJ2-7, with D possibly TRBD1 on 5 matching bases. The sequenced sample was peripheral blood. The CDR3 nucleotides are TGTGCCAGCAGCCCCGCTTCGACAGCTACTACGGGGCAGTACTTC. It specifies CASSPASTATTGQYF.